Each of the 31 T cell receptor beta chains below was sequenced from the same sample in a study of lymphopenia after photon versus proton radiotherapy. Sequencing was performed with immunoSEQ multiplex PCR; in TCRdb, only in-frame clones are kept and a portion is missing. The sample comprises around 64,000 clones, about nine tenths of which are singletons, and 10% to 15% rests with the top ten. This material consisted of peripheral blood, taken from a patient treated with proton-based radiotherapy. These receptors were taken from an older man with esophageal cancer.

The chain uses TRBV29-1 and TRBJ1-1; 9 bases map to TRBD1. The length of the CDR3 is 13 residues. V lost 7 bases to trimming and J lost 5 bases; unmatched junction nucleotides: 8. CDR1 is SQVTM, CDR2 ANQGSEA, per germline. CDR3 sequence reads: CSGRQGVGTEAFF. The CDR3 DNA reads as TGCAGCGGCCGACAGGGGGTGGGGACTGAAGCTTTCTTT.

This clone appeared a single time. The J gene is TRBJ2-3, the V gene TRBV10-1; no clear D. There are 12 residues in the CDR3. The germline CDR1 and CDR2 sequences are WNHNN and SYGVQD (reference sequence). Trimming shortened V by 0 bases and J by 4 bases, and 2 bases separated the two germline ends. The CDR3 DNA reads as TGCGCCAGCAGTGAGTCGGCAGATACGCAGTATTTT. It yields the protein CASSESADTQYF.

The J gene is TRBJ2-4, the V gene TRBV13; unclear D gene. The V end was cut by 2 bases, the J end by 0 bases, with 8 bases between. CDR3 length: 15 residues. CDR1 is PRHDT and CDR2 is FYEKMQ in the germline V gene (reference sequence). CDR3 sequence (DNA): TGTGCCAGCAGCTTAAGCACCCTAGCCAAAAACATTCAGTACTTC. Its translation is CASSLSTLAKNIQYF.

This rearrangement joins TRBV15 to TRBJ2-5; TRBD2 aligns across 7 bases. The CDR3 consists of 14 residues. The germline CDR1 and CDR2 sequences are LNHNV and YYDKDF (reference sequence). The junction had 6 bases not matched to a gene; V was cut back by 5 bases and J by 3 bases. CDR3: CATSGGGDEETQYF. In DNA, the CDR3 is TGTGCCACCAGCGGGGGGGGAGACGAAGAGACCCAGTACTTC.

This sequence joins TRBV4-1 and TRBJ1-1, with D possibly being TRBD1 (6 bases). The CDR3 covers 15 residues. Per germline, CDR1 MGHRA and CDR2 YSYEKL. Trimming cost V 3 bases and J 6 bases, with 17 bases left between them. CDR3 nucleotides: TGCGCCAGCAGCCAGCAGACAGGCCGGCGGGCTGAAGCTTTCTTT. Protein: CASSQQTGRRAEAFF.

The chain couples TRBV27 to TRBJ1-5; D unclear. This CDR3 has 15 residues. The V and J ends lost 6 bases and 3 bases respectively, with 15 bases between them. The germline V gene encodes CDR1 MNHEY and CDR2 SMNVEV (reference sequence). The CDR3 loop reads CASRVRPDPNQPQHF. In DNA, the CDR3 is TGTGCCAGCAGGGTTCGACCTGATCCCAATCAGCCCCAGCATTTT.

Here the CDR3 DNA reads TGTGCCAGCAGCCCTTCGGGACAGGGTAATTCACCCCTCCACTTT. Amino acids: CASSPSGQGNSPLHF. The chain is built from TRBV9 and TRBJ1-6; 9 nucleotides agree with TRBD1. The trim removed 4 bases at V and 6 bases at J, leaving 5 bases unmatched. Germline CDR1 and CDR2: SGDLS and YYNGEE. This CDR3 comprises 15 residues.

The rearrangement joins TRBV19 to TRBJ1-1; TRBD1 matches at 9 bases. Trimming removed 3 bases from V and 4 bases from J; junction bases left unmatched: 12. CDR1 and CDR2 (germline): LNHDA, SQIVND (reference sequence). The CDR3 sequence is 17 residues long. Written as DNA, the CDR3 is TGTGCCAGTAGTATCTCCCTCGACAGGGGGTTGGGCACTGAAGCTTTCTTT. Translated: CASSISLDRGLGTEAFF.

The chain has TRBV7-9 and TRBJ2-2; the D gene is possibly TRBD2 (5 bases). Germline assignment: CDR1 SEHNR and CDR2 FQNEAQ (reference sequence). CDR3 size: 16 residues. The V gene lost 3 bases and the J gene lost 0 bases, with 11 bases spanning the gap. The CDR3 here is CASSFPTGTNTGELFF. The DNA for the CDR3 is TGTGCCAGCAGCTTCCCCACGGGGACGAACACCGGGGAGCTGTTTTTT.

V usage is TRBV6-5 and J usage is TRBJ2-4; D tentatively fits TRBD1 or TRBD2 (6 bases each). V lost 2 bases and J lost 10, with 15 bases in between. This CDR3 spans 14 amino acids. Germline V gene lookup returns CDR1 MNHEY and CDR2 SVGAGI. This chain's CDR3 is CASSYRGDMGIQYF. In DNA, the CDR3 is TGTGCCAGCAGTTACAGGGGGGACATGGGGATTCAGTACTTC.

The V gene is TRBV7-6, the J gene TRBJ1-4; D ambiguous. Germline V gives CDR1 SGHVS, CDR2 FNYEAQ. The CDR3 consists of 15 residues. Trimming left V 5 bases short and J 11 bases short, with 21 bases between. The CDR3, as DNA: TGTGCCAGCAGCCGCCCAGACACGTCCGGAGAGAAACTGTTTTTT. Translating gives CASSRPDTSGEKLFF.

This clone was detected once. The CDR3 sequence: CASSPMQGASEAFF. As DNA, the CDR3 is TGTGCCAGCTCACCAATGCAGGGGGCTTCTGAAGCTTTCTTT. The V and J genes are TRBV18 and TRBJ1-1; 8 bases are shared with TRBD1. CDR3 length equals 14 residues. The germline V gene has CDR1 KGHSH and CDR2 LQKENI. Trimming cost V 2 bases and J 6 bases; bases outside gene matches: 5.

The chain is built from TRBV7-8 and TRBJ1-2, with TRBD1 identical over 9 bases. CDR1 is SGHVS, CDR2 FQNEAQ, per germline. V shed 2 bases and J 7 bases; nucleotides not matched to a gene: 5. The CDR3 runs 14 residues. CDR3 residues: CASSLRRTGAGYTF. CDR3 nucleotide sequence: TGTGCCAGCAGCTTAAGGAGGACAGGGGCTGGCTACACCTTC. The full variable domain, rest sourced from reference TRBV7-8 and TRBJ1-2, is GAGVSQSPRYKVAKRGQDVALRCDPISGHVSLFWYQQALGQGPEFLTYFQNEAQLDKSGLPSDRFFAERPEGSVSTLKIQRTQQEDSAVYLCASSLRRTGAGYTFGSGTRLTVV.

The J gene is TRBJ2-7, the V gene TRBV5-6; TRBD1 agrees at 8 bases. The CDR3 is 15 residues long. Germline CDR1 SGHDT, CDR2 YYEEEE. Germline trimming cut 6 bases from V and 5 bases from J; bases unmatched to any gene: 13. CDR3 in DNA: TGTGCCAGCATGAAACTGGACAGGGACAAGAACGAGCAGTACTTC. It is translated as CASMKLDRDKNEQYF.

There are a few counts of this clone. The J gene is TRBJ1-5, the V gene TRBV6-5; unclear D gene. V gave up 5 bases and J gave up 4 bases, with 9 bases separating them. Germline V gives CDR1 MNHEY, CDR2 SVGAGI. The CDR3 has 13 residues. The CDR3 spells CASSQSLNQPQHF. The DNA for the CDR3 is TGTGCCAGCAGTCAATCATTGAATCAGCCCCAGCATTTT.

The chain is built from TRBV15 and TRBJ1-2, with D possibly TRBD1 on 6 matching bases. This CDR3 has 15 residues. Trimming removed 2 bases from V and 8 bases from J, with 18 bases in between. Germline assignment: CDR1 LNHNV and CDR2 YYDKDF (reference sequence). CDR3 sequence: CATSRTSWGLVGYTF. Written as DNA, the CDR3 is TGTGCCACCAGCAGAACTTCGTGGGGGCTTGTCGGCTACACCTTC.

A few counts support this clone. One junction end does not reproduce the germline sequence, and a read error may be involved. Written as DNA, the CDR3 is TGTGCCAGCAGTTGGGGGACAGGGGTTGGGCAGCCCCAGCATTTT. This translates into CASSWGTGVGQPQHF. This chain connects TRBV10-3 to TRBJ1-5, with 10 bases that match TRBD1. The CDR3 loop spans 15 amino acids. Germline assignment: CDR1 ENHRY and CDR2 SYGVKD.

This clone has only one observation. This rearrangement joins TRBV11-3 to TRBJ2-2; TRBD2 aligns across 10 bases. Germline CDR1 reads SGHNT; CDR2 reads YENEEA. J lost 3 bases, V lost 5 bases, and 12 bases had no gene match. The CDR3 length is 18 residues. This CDR3 reads CASSHPRPLAGDTGELFF. The CDR3 bases are TGTGCCAGCAGCCATCCCCGACCTCTAGCGGGGGACACCGGGGAGCTGTTTTTT.

Notes on this clone: Other DNA sequences of this sample code for an identical CDR3. This CDR3 reads CASSVGLAGVTDTQYF. CDR3 DNA: TGTGCCAGCAGCGTAGGACTAGCTGGAGTCACAGATACGCAGTATTTT. The gene calls are TRBV9 and TRBJ2-3; 7 bases line up with TRBD2. This CDR3 is built from 16 residues. In germline, CDR1 is SGDLS, CDR2 YYNGEE. The V and J ends lost 0 bases and 2 bases, in that order; junction bases with no gene match: 6. Full variable domain (outside the CDR3, taken from reference TRBV9 and TRBJ2-3): DSGVTQTPKHLITATGQRVTLRCSPRSGDLSVYWYQQSLDQGLQFLIQYYNGEERAKGNILERFSAQQFPDLHSELNLSSLELGDSALYFCASSVGLAGVTDTQYFGPGTRLTVL.

This chain joins TRBV19 and TRBJ2-2, with TRBD2 matching 13 bases. This CDR3 contains 16 residues. V gave up 5 bases and J gave up 7 bases; unmatched junction bases: 7. Per the germline V gene, CDR1 is LNHDA and CDR2 is SQIVND (reference sequence). CDR3 sequence reads: CASSWGTSGTGGELFF. The CDR3 coding sequence is TGTGCCAGTAGTTGGGGGACTAGCGGGACAGGCGGGGAGCTGTTTTTT.

In DNA, the CDR3 is TGTGCCAGCAGCTCTCCAGGTCACAGCAGATCTCTGAATACGCAGTATTTT. It is translated as CASSSPGHSRSLNTQYF. The chain recombines TRBV7-9 with TRBJ2-3; D gene ambiguous. V lost 4 bases and J lost 7, with 24 bases in between. The CDR3 has 17 amino acids. Germline V gene sequence: CDR1 SEHNR, CDR2 FQNEAQ (reference sequence).

The chain links TRBV30 to TRBJ1-4; D is undetermined. V lost 1 base to trimming and J lost 13 bases, with 16 bases between them. The CDR3 has 13 residues. Germline loops: CDR1 GTSNPN, CDR2 SVGIG (reference sequence). CDR3 protein: CAWSELRAGGLFF. CDR3 in DNA: TGTGCCTGGAGTGAACTCCGGGCCGGCGGACTGTTTTTT.

The rearrangement links TRBV7-9 to TRBJ2-1, with TRBD1 identical over 10 bases. CDR1 SEHNR and CDR2 FQNEAQ come from the germline V gene (reference sequence). J gave up 7 bases and V 1 base, and 4 bases lay outside the gene matches. The CDR3 loop spans 15 amino acids. CDR3: CASSLGQGARNEQFF. The CDR3 bases are TGTGCCAGCAGCTTAGGACAGGGGGCAAGAAATGAGCAGTTCTTC. The full variable domain, completed using reference TRBV7-9 and TRBJ2-1, is DTGVSQNPRHKITKRGQNVTFRCDPISEHNRLYWYRQTLGQGPEFLTYFQNEAQLEKSRLLSDRFSAERPKGSFSTLEIQRTEQGDSAMYLCASSLGQGARNEQFFGPGTRLTVL.

J is TRBJ2-5 and V is TRBV5-1; 7 bases agree with TRBD2. The CDR3 length is 19 residues. V gave up 2 bases and J gave up 2 bases; unmatched junction bases: 18. Germline V gives CDR1 SGHRS, CDR2 YFSETQ. CDR3 in DNA: TGCGCCAGCAGCTTCCGAAGCTGGCGGGGGTCACGGTGGCAAGAGACCCAGTACTTC. Its protein is CASSFRSWRGSRWQETQYF.

The V and J genes are TRBV2 and TRBJ2-1; 10 nucleotides agree with TRBD1. V was pared by 4 bases and J by 7 bases, with 4 bases of the junction left unmatched. The CDR3 runs 14 residues. Germline V gene data show CDR1 as SNHLY and CDR2 as FYNNEI. The CDR3 sequence is CASSAGQGVNEQFF. The CDR3 DNA reads TGTGCCAGCAGTGCCGGACAGGGGGTTAATGAGCAGTTCTTC.

This chain connects TRBV5-1 to TRBJ2-7; TRBD2 matches 7 bases. The germline V gene encodes CDR1 SGHRS and CDR2 YFSETQ. With V trimmed by 2 bases and J by 4 bases, 6 bases remained unmatched. The CDR3 spans 14 residues. The CDR3 coding sequence is TGCGCCAGCAGCTTTGGCGGGAGAGGATACGAGCAGTACTTC. Its protein product is CASSFGGRGYEQYF.

This chain uses TRBV5-1 with TRBJ2-5; TRBD1 is a possible D gene (5 bases). Germline V lookup: CDR1 SGHRS, CDR2 YFSETQ. The CDR3 is 14 amino acids. Trimming took 4 bases from V and 2 from J, leaving 12 bases between them. The CDR3 is CASSHRQLQETQYF. CDR3 nucleotides: TGCGCCAGCAGCCACCGACAGCTACAAGAGACCCAGTACTTC.

The rearrangement joins TRBV29-1 to TRBJ2-1; possible D gene TRBD1, 6 bases. Germline loops: CDR1 SQVTM, CDR2 ANQGSEA. The CDR3 length is 14 residues. The V gene lost 6 bases and the J gene lost 4 bases, with 16 bases spanning the gap. The CDR3 DNA follows: TGCAGCGTAACTAACAGGGACGGGTACAATGAGCAGTTCTTC. Translation gives CSVTNRDGYNEQFF.

The chain couples TRBV5-6 to TRBJ2-7, with D hard to call. The V end was cut by 4 bases, the J end by 2 bases, with 16 bases between. Germline CDR1 SGHDT, CDR2 YYEEEE. This CDR3 region has 15 residues. CDR3: CASSVRWSRPYEQYF. The CDR3 nucleotides are TGTGCCAGCAGCGTCCGGTGGAGCCGACCCTACGAGCAGTACTTC.

This clone was seen a handful of times. The rearrangement joins TRBV30 to TRBJ1-1; D perhaps matches TRBD1 (5 bases). V lost 1 base to trimming and J lost 4 bases, with 7 bases between them. The CDR3 is 12 residues long. CDR1 and CDR2 from the germline V gene are GTSNPN and SVGIG (reference sequence). The CDR3 region has the DNA TGTGCCTGGAGTGGGGGGACCACTGAAGCTTTCTTT. Translated, it gives CAWSGGTTEAFF.

V gene TRBV15 combines with J gene TRBJ2-7; 12 nucleotides match TRBD2. Germline loops: CDR1 LNHNV, CDR2 YYDKDF (reference sequence). With V trimmed by 8 bases and J by 2 bases, 16 bases remained unmatched. The CDR3 is 18 amino acids. The CDR3: CATAQELAGGQTAYEQYF. The DNA for the CDR3 is TGTGCCACCGCACAAGAACTAGCGGGGGGCCAAACGGCCTACGAGCAGTACTTC.